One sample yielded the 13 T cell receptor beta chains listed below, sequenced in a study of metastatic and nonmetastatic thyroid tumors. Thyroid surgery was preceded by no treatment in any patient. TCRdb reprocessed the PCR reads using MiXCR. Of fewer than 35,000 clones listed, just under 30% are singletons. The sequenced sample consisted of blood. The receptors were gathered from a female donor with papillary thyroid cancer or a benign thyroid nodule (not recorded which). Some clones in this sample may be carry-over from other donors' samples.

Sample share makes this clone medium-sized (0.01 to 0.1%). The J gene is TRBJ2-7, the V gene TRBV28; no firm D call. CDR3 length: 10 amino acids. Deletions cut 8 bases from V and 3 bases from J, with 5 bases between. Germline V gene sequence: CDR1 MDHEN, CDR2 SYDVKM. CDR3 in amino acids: CASGNYEQYF. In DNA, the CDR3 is TGTGCCAGCGGAAACTACGAGCAGTACTTC. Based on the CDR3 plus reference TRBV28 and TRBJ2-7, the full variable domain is DVKVTQSSRYLVKRTGEKVFLECVQDMDHENMFWYRQDPGLGLRLIYFSYDVKMKEKGDIPEGYSVSREKKERFSLILESASTNQTSMYLCASGNYEQYFGPGTRLTVT.

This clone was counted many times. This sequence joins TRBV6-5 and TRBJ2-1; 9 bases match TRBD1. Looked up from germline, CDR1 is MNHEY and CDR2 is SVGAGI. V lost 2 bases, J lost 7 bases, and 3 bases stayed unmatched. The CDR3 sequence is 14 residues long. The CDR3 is CASSYPGTGNEQFF. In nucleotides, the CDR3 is TGTGCCAGCAGTTACCCCGGGACAGGGAATGAGCAGTTCTTC.

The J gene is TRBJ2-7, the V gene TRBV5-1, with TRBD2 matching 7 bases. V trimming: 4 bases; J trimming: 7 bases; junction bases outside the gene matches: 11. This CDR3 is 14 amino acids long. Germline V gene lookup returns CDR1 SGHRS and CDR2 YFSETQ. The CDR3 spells CASSPGTKGGEQYF. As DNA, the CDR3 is TGCGCCAGCAGCCCAGGGACCAAGGGAGGGGAGCAGTACTTC. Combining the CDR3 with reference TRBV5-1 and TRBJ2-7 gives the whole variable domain KAGVTQTPRYLIKTRGQQVTLSCSPISGHRSVSWYQQTPGQGLQFLFEYFSETQRNKGNFPGRFSGRQFSNSRSEMNVSTLELGDSALYLCASSPGTKGGEQYFGPGTRLTVT.

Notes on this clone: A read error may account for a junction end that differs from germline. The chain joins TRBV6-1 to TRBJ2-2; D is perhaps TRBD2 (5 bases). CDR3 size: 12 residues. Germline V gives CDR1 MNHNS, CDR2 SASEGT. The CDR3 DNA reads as TGTGCCAGCAGTGATGGGCGCCGGGGAGCTGTTTTT. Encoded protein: CASSDGRRGAVF.

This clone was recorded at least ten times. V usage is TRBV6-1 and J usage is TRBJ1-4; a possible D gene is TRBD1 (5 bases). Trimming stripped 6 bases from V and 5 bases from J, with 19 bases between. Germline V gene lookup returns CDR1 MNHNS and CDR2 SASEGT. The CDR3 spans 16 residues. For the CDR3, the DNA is TGTGCCAGCAGCCAAGACCGGGTCGGGGGGAATGAAAAACTGTTTTTT. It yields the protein CASSQDRVGGNEKLFF.

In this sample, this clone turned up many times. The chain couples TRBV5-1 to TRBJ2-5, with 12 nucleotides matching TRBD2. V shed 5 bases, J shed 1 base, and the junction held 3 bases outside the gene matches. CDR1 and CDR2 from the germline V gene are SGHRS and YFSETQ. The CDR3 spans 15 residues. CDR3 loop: CASRRLAGAQETQYF. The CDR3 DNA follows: TGCGCCAGCAGGAGACTAGCGGGAGCCCAAGAGACCCAGTACTTC. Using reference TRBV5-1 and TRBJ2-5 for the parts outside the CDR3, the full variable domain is KAGVTQTPRYLIKTRGQQVTLSCSPISGHRSVSWYQQTPGQGLQFLFEYFSETQRNKGNFPGRFSGRQFSNSRSEMNVSTLELGDSALYLCASRRLAGAQETQYFGPGTRLLVL.

CDR3 nucleotides: TGCAGTGCTAGGGTCCGGGACAGATATTCACCCCTCCACTTT. It yields the protein CSARVRDRYSPLHF. V is TRBV20-1 and J is TRBJ1-6; 7 bases map to TRBD1. The V gene's germline CDR1 is DFQATT and CDR2 SNEGSKA (reference sequence). The CDR3 extends over 14 amino acids. The V and J ends lost 3 bases and 8 bases, in that order; junction bases with no gene match: 7.

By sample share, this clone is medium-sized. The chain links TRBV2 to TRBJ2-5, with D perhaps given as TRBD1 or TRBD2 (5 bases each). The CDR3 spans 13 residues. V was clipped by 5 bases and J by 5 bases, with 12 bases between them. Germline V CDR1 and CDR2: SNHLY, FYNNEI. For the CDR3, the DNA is TGTGCCAGCAGTCGGGACCTGCAGGAGACCCAGTACTTC. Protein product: CASSRDLQETQYF.

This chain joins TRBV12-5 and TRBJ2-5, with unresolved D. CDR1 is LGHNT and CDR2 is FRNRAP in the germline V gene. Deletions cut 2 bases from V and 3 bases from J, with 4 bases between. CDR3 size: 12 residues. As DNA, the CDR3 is TGTGCTAGTGGTTTGCCGGAAGAGACCCAGTACTTC. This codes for CASGLPEETQYF.

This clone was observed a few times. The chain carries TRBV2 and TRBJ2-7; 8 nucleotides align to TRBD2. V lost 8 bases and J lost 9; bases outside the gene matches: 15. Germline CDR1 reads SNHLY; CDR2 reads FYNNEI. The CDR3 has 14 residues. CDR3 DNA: TGTGCCAGCCGGGAGGGGATGGGAAGTATCGTGCAGTACTTC. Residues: CASREGMGSIVQYF.

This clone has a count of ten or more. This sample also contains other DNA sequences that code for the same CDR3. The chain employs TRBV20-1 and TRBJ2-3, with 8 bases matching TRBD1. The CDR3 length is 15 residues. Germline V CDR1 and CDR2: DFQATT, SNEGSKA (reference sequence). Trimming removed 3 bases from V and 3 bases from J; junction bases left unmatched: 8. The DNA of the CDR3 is TGCAGTGCTAGGGACAGGGTTTTGAGTACAGATACGCAGTATTTT. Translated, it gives CSARDRVLSTDTQYF.

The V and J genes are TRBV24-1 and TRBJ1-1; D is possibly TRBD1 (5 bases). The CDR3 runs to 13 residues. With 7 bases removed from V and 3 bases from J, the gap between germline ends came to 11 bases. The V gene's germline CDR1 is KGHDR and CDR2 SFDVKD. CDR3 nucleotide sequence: TGTGCCACCAGGCAGGGTGTTGACACTGAAGCTTTCTTT. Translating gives CATRQGVDTEAFF.

CDR3: CASSGTGVNTNEQFF. CDR3 nucleotides: TGTGCCTCTTCGGGAACTGGGGTCAACACTAATGAGCAGTTCTTC. The chain is built from TRBV24-1 and TRBJ2-1; D possibly corresponds to TRBD2 (5 bases). The V end lost 12 bases, the J end lost 7 bases, and 24 bases lay between the germline ends. The CDR3 loop spans 15 amino acids. The germline V gene encodes CDR1 KGHDR and CDR2 SFDVKD.